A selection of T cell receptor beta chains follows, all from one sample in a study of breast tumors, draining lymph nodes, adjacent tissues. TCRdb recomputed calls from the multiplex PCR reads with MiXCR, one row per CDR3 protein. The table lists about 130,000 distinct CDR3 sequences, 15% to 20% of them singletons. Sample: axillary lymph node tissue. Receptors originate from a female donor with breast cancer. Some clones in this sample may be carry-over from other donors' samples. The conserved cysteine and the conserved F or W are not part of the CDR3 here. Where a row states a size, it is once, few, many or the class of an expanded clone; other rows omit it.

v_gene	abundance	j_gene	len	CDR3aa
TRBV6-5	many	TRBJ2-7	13	ASSYSSQGASEQY
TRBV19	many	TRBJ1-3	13	ASSGGAEDGNTIY
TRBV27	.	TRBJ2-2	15	ASNLRGGSGTTGELF
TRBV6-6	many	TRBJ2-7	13	ASTSGASGTSEQY
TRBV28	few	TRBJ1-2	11	ASRTAANYGYT
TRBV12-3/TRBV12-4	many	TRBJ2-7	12	ASSPPSLVYEQY
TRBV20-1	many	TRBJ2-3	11	SARLKKGDTQY
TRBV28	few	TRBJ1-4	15	ASSSLVTPTTNEKLF
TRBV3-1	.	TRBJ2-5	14	ASSFRAGGAARTQY
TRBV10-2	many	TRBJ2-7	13	ASSEGQGNFNEQY
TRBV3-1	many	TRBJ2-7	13	ASSQSGGLSYEQY
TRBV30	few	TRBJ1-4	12	AYALTNNGEKLF
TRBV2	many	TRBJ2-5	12	ASRPGTGRETQY
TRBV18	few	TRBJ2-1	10	ASSPTINEQF
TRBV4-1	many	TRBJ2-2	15	ASSQEFGGANTGELF
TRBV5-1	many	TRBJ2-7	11	ASRDRGSYEQY
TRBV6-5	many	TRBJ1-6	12	ASSYETGGSPLH
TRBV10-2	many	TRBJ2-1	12	ASSIDRVNNEQF
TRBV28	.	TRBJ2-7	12	ATSRLGEGYEQY
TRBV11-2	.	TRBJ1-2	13	ASSRETGGAYGYT
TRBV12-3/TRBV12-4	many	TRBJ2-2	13	ASSLAGGRIGELF
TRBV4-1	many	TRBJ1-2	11	ASSDRTGYGYT
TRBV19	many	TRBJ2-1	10	ASSYGTDEQF
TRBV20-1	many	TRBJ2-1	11	SAQTVLYNEQF
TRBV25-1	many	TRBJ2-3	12	ASSESVALDTQY
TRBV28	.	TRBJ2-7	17	ASRPLRVWGSGSRVEQY
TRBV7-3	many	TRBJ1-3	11	ASSPGDGNTIY
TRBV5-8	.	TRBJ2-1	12	ASSLTGSHNEQF
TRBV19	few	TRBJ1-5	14	ASSIYGGPNSQPQH
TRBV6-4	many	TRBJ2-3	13	ASSKTSGGKDTQY
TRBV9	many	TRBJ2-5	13	ASSVAGERDETQY
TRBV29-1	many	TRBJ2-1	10	SVGLAGEEQF
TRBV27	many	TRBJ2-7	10	ASSATTYEQY
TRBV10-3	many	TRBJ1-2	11	AISEEAGNGYT
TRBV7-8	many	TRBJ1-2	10	ASSSQIYGYT
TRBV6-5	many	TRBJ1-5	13	ASSLQGSSNQPQH
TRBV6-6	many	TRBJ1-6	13	ASSIPRVYNSPLH
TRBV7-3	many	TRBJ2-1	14	ASSPSRTGSTDQQF
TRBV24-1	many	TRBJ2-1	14	ATSDWTESTYNEQF
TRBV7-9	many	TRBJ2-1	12	ASNSRGRYNEQF
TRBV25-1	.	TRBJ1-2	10	ATRRGDNGYT
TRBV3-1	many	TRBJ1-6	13	ASSPRQAIGSPLH
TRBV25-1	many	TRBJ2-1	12	ASSYSGGGDEQF
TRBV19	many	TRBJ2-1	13	ASRGPGLAGNEQF
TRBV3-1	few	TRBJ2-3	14	ASSQDRLAGEDTQY
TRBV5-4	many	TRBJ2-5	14	ASSPGSAGNIGAQY
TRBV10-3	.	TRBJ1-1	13	AISNTGATNTEAF
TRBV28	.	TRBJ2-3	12	ASRPQRSTDTQY
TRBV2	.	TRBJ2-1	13	ASSEGVAGTNEQF
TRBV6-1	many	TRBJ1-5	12	ASSQRDRGEPQH
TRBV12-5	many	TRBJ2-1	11	ASGLGGPSEQF
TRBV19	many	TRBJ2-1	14	ASSNPGLLTRNEQF
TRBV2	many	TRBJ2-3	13	ASSGLAGVADTQY
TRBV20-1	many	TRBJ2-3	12	SARDGRSTDTQY
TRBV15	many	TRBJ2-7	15	ATSRDWTGASSYEQY
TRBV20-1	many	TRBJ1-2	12	SGVGSGANYGYT
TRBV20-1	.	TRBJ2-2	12	SARVQGSTGEPF
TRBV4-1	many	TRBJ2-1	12	ASSQVDVDNEQF
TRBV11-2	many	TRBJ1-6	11	ASSDRFNSPLH
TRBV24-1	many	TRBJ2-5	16	ATSDSLPRQGREETQY